The 11 T cell receptor beta chains below were found in one sample sequenced in a study of blood T cell repertoires in COVID-19. Profiling relied on immunoSEQ multiplex PCR, and the TCRdb table lists in-frame clones only, not all of them. The table shows approximately 200,000 clones, with roughly four fifths occurring only once. The sequenced material came from PBMCs or T cells enriched from blood (not recorded which). These receptors originate from a man aged 40-49 years who had recovered from COVID-19.

The rearrangement joins TRBV27 to TRBJ1-2; 7 nucleotides match TRBD1. CDR3 size: 15 residues. V lost 6 bases and J lost 8; bases outside the gene matches: 15. Germline V gene sequence: CDR1 MNHEY, CDR2 SMNVEV (reference sequence). The CDR3 bases are TGTGCCAGCAGACCCATGGGACAGTATGGGAAAGGCTACACCTTC. Translation: CASRPMGQYGKGYTF.

This clone occurred a few times. The J gene is TRBJ1-1, the V gene TRBV10-3, with 7 nucleotides matching TRBD1. The ends lost 10 bases at V and 7 bases at J; junction bases unmatched: 9. This CDR3 is 12 amino acids long. Looked up from germline, CDR1 is ENHRY and CDR2 is SYGVKD. The CDR3 loop is CATLGTVGEAFF. The CDR3 nucleotides are TGTGCCACCCTGGGGACAGTAGGTGAAGCTTTCTTT.

This rearrangement joins TRBV15 to TRBJ1-5; 9 bases are shared with TRBD1. This CDR3 has 17 residues. CDR1 is LNHNV and CDR2 is YYDKDF in the germline V gene (reference sequence). Trimming took 0 bases from V and 3 from J; bases not matched to a gene: 6. CDR3 DNA: TGTGCCACCAGCAGAGAATACGGGACAGGGCTCAATCAGCCCCAGCATTTT. This gives the protein CATSREYGTGLNQPQHF. Based on the CDR3 plus reference TRBV15 and TRBJ1-5, the full variable domain is DAMVIQNPRYQVTQFGKPVTLSCSQTLNHNVMYWYQQKSSQAPKLLFHYYDKDFNNEADTPDNFQSRRPNTSFCFLDIRSPGLGDTAMYLCATSREYGTGLNQPQHFGDGTRLSIL.

This clone came up a few times. At the DNA level, this CDR3 is encoded by other sequences in the same sample as well. V gene TRBV2 combines with J gene TRBJ2-7, with unresolved D. Germline V gene sequence: CDR1 SNHLY, CDR2 FYNNEI. The CDR3 runs to 11 residues. Trimming removed 2 bases from V and 3 bases from J, with 2 bases in between. The CDR3: CASSERYEQYF. DNA for the CDR3: TGTGCCAGCAGTGAACGCTACGAGCAGTACTTC.

The chain recombines TRBV27 with TRBJ2-2; the D gene is possibly TRBD2 (5 bases). The CDR3 extends over 15 amino acids. Trimming pared 3 bases from V and 4 bases from J, leaving 12 bases between. Germline lookup yields CDR1 MNHEY and CDR2 SMNVEV (reference sequence). CDR3: CASSFRGSSTGELFF. CDR3 nucleotide sequence: TGTGCCAGCAGTTTTCGAGGGAGTTCCACCGGGGAGCTGTTTTTT.

This chain links TRBV3-1 (or the pseudogene TRBV3-2) with TRBJ1-2; D gene ambiguous. V gave up 0 bases and J gave up 4 bases, with 3 bases separating them. Germline CDR1 and CDR2: LGHDT and YNNKEL (reference sequence). This CDR3 has 12 amino acids. CDR3 sequence (DNA): TGTGCCAGCAGCCAAGAGGCCTATGGCTACACCTTC. Its translation: CASSQEAYGYTF.

This chain uses TRBV30 with TRBJ1-2, with D perhaps matching TRBD1 (5 bases). From germline, CDR1 is GTSNPN and CDR2 SVGIG (reference sequence). With 4 bases removed from V and 8 bases from J, the gap between germline ends came to 14 bases. The CDR3 covers 12 residues. CDR3 coding DNA: TGTGCCTGGATCCGTTCCGGGGGAGGCTACACCTTC. Its translation is CAWIRSGGGYTF.

CDR3 DNA: TGTGCCAGCAGTGAAAGTGGGAGTACAGATACGCAGTATTTT. Amino acid sequence: CASSESGSTDTQYF. The rearrangement uses TRBV2 and TRBJ2-3; tentative D call: TRBD2 (5 bases). The V end lost 2 bases, the J end lost 3 bases, and 9 bases lay between the germline ends. CDR3 length: 14 residues. The germline V gene encodes CDR1 SNHLY and CDR2 FYNNEI.

J is TRBJ1-1 and V is TRBV29-1; TRBD1 matches 8 bases. J was trimmed by 2 bases and V by 3 bases; bases with no gene match: 8. The CDR3 is made up of 15 amino acids. Germline-derived CDR1 and CDR2 are SQVTM and ANQGSEA. CDR3 sequence (DNA): TGCAGCGTTGACGGTCCAGGGGGCATCAACACTGAAGCTTTCTTT. Encoded protein: CSVDGPGGINTEAFF. The complete variable domain, with remaining parts taken from reference TRBV29-1 and TRBJ1-1, reads SAVISQKPSRDICQRGTSLTIQCQVDSQVTMMFWYRQQPGQSLTLIATANQGSEATYESGFVIDKFPISRPNLTFSTLTVSNMSPEDSSIYLCSVDGPGGINTEAFFGQGTRLTVV.

This chain uses TRBV7-2 with TRBJ2-4; 9 bases match TRBD1. Germline assignment: CDR1 SGHTA and CDR2 FQGNSA. The length of the CDR3 is 14 residues. The J segment lost 9 bases and the V segment lost 5 bases, leaving 8 bases of the junction unmatched. CDR3 loop: CASSPGQGRSIQYF. For the CDR3, the DNA is TGTGCCAGCAGCCCCGGACAGGGGAGGAGCATTCAGTACTTC.

The chain links TRBV7-7 to TRBJ1-5; 7 bases fit TRBD1. CDR3 length equals 15 residues. Germline V gene lookup returns CDR1 SSHAT and CDR2 FNYEAQ (reference sequence). J was trimmed by 6 bases and V by 4 bases; bases with no gene match: 9. This CDR3 reads CASSCPRDRIQPQHF. The CDR3, as DNA: TGTGCCAGCAGCTGTCCACGGGACAGAATTCAGCCCCAGCATTTT.